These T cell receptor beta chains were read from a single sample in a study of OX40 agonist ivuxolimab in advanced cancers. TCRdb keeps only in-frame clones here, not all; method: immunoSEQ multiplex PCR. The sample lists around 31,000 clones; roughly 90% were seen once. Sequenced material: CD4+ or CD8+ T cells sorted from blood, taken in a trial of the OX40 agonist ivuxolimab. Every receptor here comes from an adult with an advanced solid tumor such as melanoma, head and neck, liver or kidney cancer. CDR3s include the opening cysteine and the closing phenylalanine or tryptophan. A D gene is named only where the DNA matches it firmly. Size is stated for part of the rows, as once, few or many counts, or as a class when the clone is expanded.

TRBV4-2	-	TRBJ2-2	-	TGTGCCAGCAGCCAAGCTGGGTTATCGAACACCGGGGAGCTGTTTTTT	CASSQAGLSNTGELFF
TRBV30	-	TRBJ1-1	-	TGTGCCTGGTGGTTGTCCGGCACTGAAGCTTTCTTT	CAWWLSGTEAFF
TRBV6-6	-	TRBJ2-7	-	TGTGCCAGCAGTAGGGGTACCCCTGAAGTCGACGAGCAGTACTTC	CASSRGTPEVDEQYF
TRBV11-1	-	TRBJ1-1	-	TGTGCCAGCAGCCGCCCCCTGGGGAACACTGAAGCTTTCTTT	CASSRPLGNTEAFF
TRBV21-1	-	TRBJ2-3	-	TGTGCCAGCACCACCCGAGGGGCAACAGATAGAGATACGCAGTATTTT	CASTTRGATDRDTQYF
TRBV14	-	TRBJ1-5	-	TGTGCCAGCAGCCAAGGTCCATCGCCCCAGCATTTT	CASSQGPSPQHF
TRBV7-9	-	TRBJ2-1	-	TGTGCCAGCAGCTCCATAGCGAATGAGCAGTTCTTC	CASSSIANEQFF
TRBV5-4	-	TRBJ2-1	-	TGTGCCAGCACCCGGGGCAATGAGCAGTTCTTC	CASTRGNEQFF
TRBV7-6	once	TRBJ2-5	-	TGTGCCAGCAGCCCGGGGTTCGGGACGGTACAAGAGACCCAGTACTTC	CASSPGFGTVQETQYF
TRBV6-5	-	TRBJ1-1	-	TGTGCCAGCAGCTTGGGAGGGATGAACACTGAAGCTTTCTTT	CASSLGGMNTEAFF
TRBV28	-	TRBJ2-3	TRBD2	TGTGCCAGCAGTTTATTGCCACTAGCGGGAGCAAACACAGATACGCAGTATTTT	CASSLLPLAGANTDTQYF
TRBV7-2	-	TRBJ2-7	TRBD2	TGTGCCAGCAGCTACCGGACTAGCGGGCCATACGAGCAGTACTTC	CASSYRTSGPYEQYF
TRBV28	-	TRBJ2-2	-	TGTGCCAGCAGTCCCCCGGGGGGCAGTACCGGGGAGCTGTTTTTT	CASSPPGGSTGELFF
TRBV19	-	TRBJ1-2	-	TGTGCCAGTAGTACAGGGTCGAACGGCTACACCTTC	CASSTGSNGYTF
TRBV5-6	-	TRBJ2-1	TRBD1	TGTGCCAGCAGCTTGAGACAGGGGGGTTACAATGAGCAGTTCTTC	CASSLRQGGYNEQFF
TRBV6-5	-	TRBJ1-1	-	TGTGCCAGCAGTAATACCAGGGGCACAGGCACTGAAGCTTTCTTT	CASSNTRGTGTEAFF
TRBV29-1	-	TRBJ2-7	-	TGCAGCGCCCGGGCCCGCCAGGGCCTCTCCTCCTACGAGCAGTACTTC	CSARARQGLSSYEQYF
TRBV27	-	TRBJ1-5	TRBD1	TGTGCCAGCAGTTTGACAGGGGGCAATCAGCCCCAGCATTTT	CASSLTGGNQPQHF
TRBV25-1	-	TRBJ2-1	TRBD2	TGTGCCAGCAGTGAATACCGGGGAGGGGTAGCGGACTACAATGAGCAGTTCTTC	CASSEYRGGVADYNEQFF
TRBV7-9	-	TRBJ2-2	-	TGTGCCCCCAGGTTCGACACCGGGGAGCTGTTTTTT	CAPRFDTGELFF
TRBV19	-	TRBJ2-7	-	TGTGCCAGTAGTATGACAGGTGGTAATTACGAGCAGTACTTC	CASSMTGGNYEQYF
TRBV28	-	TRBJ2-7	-	TGTGCCACCAATCTAAGGGGCACCCTCTACGAGCAGTACTTC	CATNLRGTLYEQYF
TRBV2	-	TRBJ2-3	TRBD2	TGTGCCAGCAGTTTGGGACTAGCGCTCAGCACAGATACGCAGTATTTT	CASSLGLALSTDTQYF
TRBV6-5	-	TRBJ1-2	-	TGTGCCAGCAGTTCAACGGGTGGCGGCTATGGCTACACCTTC	CASSSTGGGYGYTF
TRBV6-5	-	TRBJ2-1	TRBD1	TGTGCCAGCAGTTCCACGGGACAGAATGAGCAGTTCTTC	CASSSTGQNEQFF
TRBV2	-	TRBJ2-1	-	TGTGCCAGCAGTGAGAGTGAGCAGTTCTTC	CASSESEQFF
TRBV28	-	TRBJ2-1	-	TGTGCCAGCAGTTTAGAGCCAGGAGCCTACAATGAGCAGTTCTTC	CASSLEPGAYNEQFF
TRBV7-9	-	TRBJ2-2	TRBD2	TGTGCCAGCAGCTTAAGCGCGGGAGCGGGCACCGGGGAGCTGTTTTTT	CASSLSAGAGTGELFF
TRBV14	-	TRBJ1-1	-	TGTGCCAGCAGCCAGGGCGGCTTAGCTTTCTTT	CASSQGGLAFF
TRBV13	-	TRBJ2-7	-	TGTGCCAGCAGCCAGGGTTGGCTCCACTACGAGCAGTACTTC	CASSQGWLHYEQYF
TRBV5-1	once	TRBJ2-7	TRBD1	TGCGCCAGCAGAGGTGCTCCGGGACAGGGGCCTCCCTCCCCCTCGAACGAGCAGTACTTC	CASRGAPGQGPPSPSNEQYF
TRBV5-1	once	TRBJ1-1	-	TGCGCCAGCACAGGACAAATGAACACTGAAGCTTTCTTT	CASTGQMNTEAFF
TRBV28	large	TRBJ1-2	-	TGTGCCAGCCACTCCGGGACCGACTATGGCTACACCTTC	CASHSGTDYGYTF
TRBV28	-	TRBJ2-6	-	TGTGCCAGCAGTTCCTCCCAGGGTTCTGGGGCCAACGTCCTGACTTTC	CASSSSQGSGANVLTF
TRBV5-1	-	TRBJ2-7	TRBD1	TGCGCCAGCAGCTGGGACAGGGATTACGAGCAGTACTTC	CASSWDRDYEQYF
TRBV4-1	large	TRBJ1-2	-	TGCGCCAGCAGCCAAGATAGAGGGGGCTATGGCTACACCTTC	CASSQDRGGYGYTF
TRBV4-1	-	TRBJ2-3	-	TGCGCCAGCAGCCAGGGATTCACAGATACGCAGTATTTT	CASSQGFTDTQYF
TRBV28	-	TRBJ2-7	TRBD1	TGTGCCAGCAGTTCGGAGCCGGACAGGGTAGGCGAGCAGTACTTC	CASSSEPDRVGEQYF
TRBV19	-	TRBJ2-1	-	TGTGCCAGTAGTATGGAATCCTCAGGGACTTCGATTAATGAGCAGTTCTTC	CASSMESSGTSINEQFF
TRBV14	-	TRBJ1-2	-	TGTGCCAGCACCCCAACTGGGGGCTCCTATGGCTACACCTTC	CASTPTGGSYGYTF
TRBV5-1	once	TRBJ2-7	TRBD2	TGCGCCAGCAGCTTCGTCCTAGCGGGGGGGCATCCCGAGCAGTACTTC	CASSFVLAGGHPEQYF
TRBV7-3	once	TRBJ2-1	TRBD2	TGTGCCAGCAGCATAGCGGGGAGCTCCTACAATGAGCAGTTCTTC	CASSIAGSSYNEQFF
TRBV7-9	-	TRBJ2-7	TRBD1	TGTGCCAGCAGCCAATTTTCCGGGACAGGATACTTC	CASSQFSGTGYF
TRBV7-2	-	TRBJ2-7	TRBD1	TGTGCCAGCAGCTTAAACAGGGGATACGAGCAGTACTTC	CASSLNRGYEQYF
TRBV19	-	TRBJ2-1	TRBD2	TGTGCCAGTAGTATGCTCCTAGCGGGAGACGAGCAGTTCTTC	CASSMLLAGDEQFF
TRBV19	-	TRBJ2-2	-	TGTGCCAGTAGTATTTTGGCGGGGACCGGGGAGCTGTTTTTT	CASSILAGTGELFF
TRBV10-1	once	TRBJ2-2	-	TGCGCCAGCAGTCCAGGGATCCTCACCGGGGAGCTGTTTTTT	CASSPGILTGELFF